The 16 T cell receptor beta chains given below trace back to one sample, sequenced in a study of cytomegalovirus exposure and HLA in healthy donors. A multiplex PCR was run with 60 Vbeta primers and 13 Jbeta primers. Clones were read by immunoSEQ multiplex PCR, and TCRdb kept only the in-frame ones, dropping some. In the table there are about 140,000 clones, approximately 60% of which are singletons. Sequencing used PBMCs. These receptors came from a woman aged 40 to 49 in good health and CMV-seronegative.

This chain connects TRBV7-7 to TRBJ2-7; D is ambiguous. V lost 3 bases and J 3 bases, leaving 12 bases between the germline ends. Germline lookup yields CDR1 SSHAT and CDR2 FNYEAQ (reference sequence). The CDR3 runs 14 residues. In DNA form, the CDR3 reads TGTGCCAGCAGCTTTCCCCTCTACGTCTACGAGCAGTACTTC. It codes for CASSFPLYVYEQYF.

V gene TRBV29-1 combines with J gene TRBJ1-1; no firm D call. Germline CDR1 SQVTM, CDR2 ANQGSEA. CDR3 size: 11 residues. V gave up 7 bases and J gave up 8 bases, with 14 bases separating them. The CDR3 sequence: CSARMNGEAFF. The CDR3 DNA sequence: TGCAGCGCCCGCATGAACGGGGAAGCTTTCTTT. Complete variable domain (other parts from reference TRBV29-1 and TRBJ1-1): SAVISQKPSRDICQRGTSLTIQCQVDSQVTMMFWYRQQPGQSLTLIATANQGSEATYESGFVIDKFPISRPNLTFSTLTVSNMSPEDSSIYLCSARMNGEAFFGQGTRLTVV.

This clone was seen a few times. The genes are TRBV5-1 and TRBJ2-7; no definite D call. With 0 bases removed from V and 2 bases from J, the gap between germline ends came to 6 bases. Germline CDR1 SGHRS, CDR2 YFSETQ. The CDR3 runs 13 residues. CDR3 loop: CASSLDITYEQYF. Written as DNA, the CDR3 is TGCGCCAGCAGCTTGGACATAACCTACGAGCAGTACTTC.

The J gene is TRBJ1-6, the V gene TRBV6-1, with D perhaps matching TRBD1 (5 bases). V lost 7 bases to trimming and J lost 10 bases, with 11 bases between them. The CDR3 covers 12 residues. Germline values: CDR1 MNHNS, CDR2 SASEGT. The CDR3 DNA is TGTGCCAGCATAGCGGCAGGGTCACCCCTCCACTTT. It codes for CASIAAGSPLHF.

The rearrangement joins TRBV5-1 to TRBJ1-1; D might be TRBD1 (6 bases). The CDR3 consists of 15 residues. Trimming removed 4 bases at V and 1 base at J, with 14 bases between. Germline V gene data show CDR1 as SGHRS and CDR2 as YFSETQ. CDR3 protein: CASSMRQGGNTEAFF. The CDR3 DNA follows: TGCGCCAGCAGCATGAGACAAGGGGGGAACACTGAAGCTTTCTTT.

V and J are TRBV4-3 and TRBJ1-3, with unresolved D. The CDR3 has 16 residues. Trimming left V 0 bases short and J 0 bases short, with 9 bases between. Germline V gene data show CDR1 as LGHNA and CDR2 as YSLEER. CDR3 DNA: TGCGCCAGCAGCCAAGAACGGGTTAGCTCTGGAAACACCATATATTTT. Amino acids: CASSQERVSSGNTIYF.

V gene TRBV4-1 combines with J gene TRBJ1-5; D is uncertain. Germline loops: CDR1 MGHRA, CDR2 YSYEKL. This CDR3 comprises 18 residues. Trimming shortened V by 0 bases and J by 3 bases, and 18 bases separated the two germline ends. The CDR3 loop is CASSQENYAVMVNQPQHF. The CDR3 DNA is TGCGCCAGCAGCCAAGAGAATTATGCGGTGATGGTCAATCAGCCCCAGCATTTT.

V is TRBV14 and J is TRBJ2-1, with TRBD2 as a possible D gene (7 bases). V was shortened by 1 base and J by 6 bases, with 16 bases between the two germline ends. There are 16 residues in the CDR3. Germline V gene sequence: CDR1 SGHDN, CDR2 FVKESK. CDR3 residues: CASSQGRGRILNEQFF. The CDR3 DNA follows: TGTGCCAGCAGCCAAGGGCGGGGGCGAATTCTCAATGAGCAGTTCTTC. Full variable domain (outside the CDR3, taken from reference TRBV14 and TRBJ2-1): EAGVTQFPSHSVIEKGQTVTLRCDPISGHDNLYWYRRVMGKEIKFLLHFVKESKQDESGMPNNRFLAERTGGTYSTLKVQPAELEDSGVYFCASSQGRGRILNEQFFGPGTRLTVL.

The chain has TRBV25-1 and TRBJ1-3, with D uncertain. The V gene's germline CDR1 is MGHDK and CDR2 SYGVNS. The CDR3 runs 16 residues. V lost 2 bases to trimming and J lost 4 bases, with 15 bases between them. The CDR3: CASSERHLAKGNTIYF. CDR3 DNA: TGTGCCAGCAGTGAAAGACATCTCGCTAAGGGAAACACCATATATTTT.

Details on this clone: A junction boundary mismatches the germline segment, possibly from a read error. This CDR3 is CPSAERLEYEQYF. DNA of the CDR3: TGCCCCAGCGCCGAACGTTTAGAATACGAGCAGTACTTC. The chain joins TRBV11-3 to TRBJ2-7; no clear D. The CDR3 runs 13 residues. Germline V CDR1 and CDR2: SGHNT, YENEEA.

This clone is a singleton in its sample. The chain couples TRBV21-1 to TRBJ2-3; whether TRBD1, the table's D call, matches the DNA was not checked. TRBV21-1 has pseudogene status. CDR3 length equals 15 residues. The CDR3 reads CASSPRGKGTDTQYF. The CDR3 DNA reads as TGTGCCAGCAGCCCCAGGGGGAAGGGCACAGATACGCAGTATTTT.

CDR3 in DNA: TGCGCCAGCAGCCAACAGGGCCCAACTAATGAAAAACTGTTTTTT. It is translated as CASSQQGPTNEKLFF. The chain combines TRBV5-1 with TRBJ1-4, with D perhaps TRBD1 (6 bases). Germline V CDR1 and CDR2: SGHRS, YFSETQ. Trimming left V 4 bases short and J 0 bases short, with 10 bases between. The CDR3 extends over 15 amino acids.

This clone occurred a few times. This chain links TRBV2 with TRBJ1-2; a weak D match, TRBD1 (5 bases). Trimming shortened V by 7 bases and J by 0 bases, and 9 bases separated the two germline ends. CDR1 and CDR2 (germline): SNHLY, FYNNEI. This CDR3 spans 13 amino acids. This CDR3 is CASNTGTNYGYTF. The CDR3 DNA reads as TGTGCCAGCAATACAGGAACTAACTATGGCTACACCTTC. The full variable domain, its missing parts supplied by reference TRBV2 and TRBJ1-2, is EPEVTQTPSHQVTQMGQEVILRCVPISNHLYFYWYRQILGQKVEFLVSFYNNEISEKSEIFDDQFSVERPDGSNFTLKIRSTKLEDSAMYFCASNTGTNYGYTFGSGTRLTVV.

The CDR3 loop reads CASSLGVARGQPQHF. The DNA for the CDR3 is TGTGCCAGCAGCTTAGGGGTCGCCCGGGGGCAGCCCCAGCATTTT. The genes are TRBV7-2 and TRBJ1-5; TRBD1 might be the D (5 bases). The CDR3 covers 15 residues. The V gene's germline CDR1 is SGHTA and CDR2 FQGNSA. Trimming pared 1 base from V and 7 bases from J, leaving 14 bases between.

This rearrangement joins TRBV7-2 to TRBJ2-7; TRBD2 is a possible D gene (7 bases). Trimming took off 1 base at V and 2 bases at J, with 15 bases between the two ends. The germline V gene encodes CDR1 SGHTA and CDR2 FQGNSA. The CDR3 has 16 amino acids. DNA of the CDR3: TGTGCCAGCAGCTTAGGTTGGCGGGGGCGTACCTACGAGCAGTACTTC. This sequence encodes CASSLGWRGRTYEQYF. Full variable domain (rest looked up from reference TRBV7-2 and TRBJ2-7): GAGVSQSPSNKVTEKGKDVELRCDPISGHTALYWYRQSLGQGLEFLIYFQGNSAPDKSGLPSDRFSAERTGGSVSTLTIQRTQQEDSAVYLCASSLGWRGRTYEQYFGPGTRLTVT.

This clone was picked up a small number of times. The J gene is TRBJ1-2, the V gene TRBV6-6, with 7 bases aligning to TRBD1. The CDR3 covers 12 residues. Looked up from germline, CDR1 is MNHNY and CDR2 is SVGAGI (reference sequence). With 8 bases clipped from V and 4 bases from J, the junction kept 4 bases outside the gene matches. Written as DNA, the CDR3 is TGTGCCAGCCGGGACAGAAGCTATGGCTACACCTTC. As protein: CASRDRSYGYTF.